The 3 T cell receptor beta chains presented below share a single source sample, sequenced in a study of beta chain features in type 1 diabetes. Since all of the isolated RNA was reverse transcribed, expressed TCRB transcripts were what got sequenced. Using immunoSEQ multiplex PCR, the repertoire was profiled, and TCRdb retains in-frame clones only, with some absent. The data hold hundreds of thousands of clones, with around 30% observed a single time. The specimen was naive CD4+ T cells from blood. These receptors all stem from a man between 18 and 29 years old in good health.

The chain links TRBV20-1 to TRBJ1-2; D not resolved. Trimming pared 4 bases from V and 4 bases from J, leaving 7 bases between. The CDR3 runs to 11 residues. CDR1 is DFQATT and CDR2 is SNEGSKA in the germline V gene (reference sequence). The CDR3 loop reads CSATNGYGYTF. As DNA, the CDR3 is TGCAGTGCTACAAACGGCTATGGCTACACCTTC.

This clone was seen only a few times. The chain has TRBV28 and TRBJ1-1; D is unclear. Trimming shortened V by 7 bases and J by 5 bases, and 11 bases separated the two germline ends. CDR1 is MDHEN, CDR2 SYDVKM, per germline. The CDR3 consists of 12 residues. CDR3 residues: CASKVRSTEAFF. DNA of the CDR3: TGTGCCAGCAAGGTACGGAGTACTGAAGCTTTCTTT.

The CDR3 nucleotides read TGCGCCAGCAGCCAAGAATTAGGTAGCGGGAGGTGGAATGAGCAGTTCTTC. Protein sequence: CASSQELGSGRWNEQFF. The chain couples TRBV4-3 to TRBJ2-1, with 10 bases aligning to TRBD2. The CDR3 covers 17 residues. Germline V gene sequence: CDR1 LGHNA, CDR2 YSLEER. V lost 0 bases to trimming and J lost 7 bases; unmatched junction nucleotides: 9.